This T cell receptor beta chain was found in a study of blood T cell repertoires in COVID-19 (dated by TCRdb to the early 2020s). Regarding the research as a whole: The collaborator samples originated in the United States, Italy and Spain and spanned the acute and convalescent phases of COVID-19. The material from the prospective study consisted of cDNA or gDNA derived from T cells, B-cell-depleted T cells, or PBMCs. Deeply sampled blood TCRbeta repertoires from subjects exposed to, actively infected with, or recovered from COVID-19 were included in the dataset. The repertoires were released in a freely available public database intended as a resource for research on the immune response to SARS-CoV-2. Samples came from the ongoing ImmuneRACE study (first 160 participants) plus 1,254 subjects from 6 global collaborators. Nearly every sample came with metadata listing a de-identified subject ID, COVID-19 status, age in years and sex. HLA class I and class II types, where available, came from metadata supplied by the sample provider rather than from assay-based typing.

The full study reports these points: How much clinical and demographic metadata was included differed by source and by participant, and the metadata was provided uncurated.

The immunoSEQ Assay, a bias-controlled multiplex PCR, was used to amplify TCRbeta CDR3 regions from genomic DNA. The source study handled its data this way. The number of nucleated cells in each sample was estimated by amplification of reference gene primers within the assay. To quantify the absolute abundance of each unique TCRbeta CDR3 rearrangement, sequence reads were collapsed and filtered. For each sample, productive Simpson clonality was calculated by taking the square root of Simpson's diversity index across productive rearrangements. Entries here come from immuneACCESS through TCRdb and include only in-frame sequences with V and J called. Some clones fail to appear in such tables; in the studies checked, an unresolved V gene covers under half of the shortfall, and the cause of the remainder is unknown. V and J calls and clone size are given by that table; D and trimming were obtained from the DNA. The sample records around 380,000 clones, roughly 80% of which are singletons. Of the sample, 1.1% is held by the ten largest clones.

A remark on this clone: No cognate antigen has been identified for it. There are no base qualities to consult, and no much larger clone falls within one base.

CDR1 MGHDK and CDR2 SYGVNS were looked up in the germline V gene. V is reduced by 0 bases and J by 9 bases, leaving a spacing of 9 bases between them. The CDR3 goes from the cysteine to the phenylalanine over 13 residues. CDR3 DNA is the only sequence kept; it has 39 bases, read in frame from the first base. Collaborating institutions collected whole blood in K2EDTA tubes following their own protocols. For TCRbeta analysis, collaborators shipped samples as frozen whole blood, isolated PBMCs, or DNA extracted from either of those sample types. Recombination connected TRBV25-1 to TRBJ2-1, with a tentative D gene TRBD2 over 5 matching bases. This clonotype originated in a human donor with acute or convalescent COVID-19. The donor label of this sample is uncertain. The sequencing input was peripheral blood. The CDR3 amino acid sequence is: CASSEYLRGEQFF. The bases are TGTGCCAGCAGTGAATACCTTCGGGGTGAGCAGTTCTTC. The reference TRBV25-1 and TRBJ2-1 proteins fill in what lies around the CDR3, so the full variable domain reads EADIYQTPRYLVIGTGKKITLECSQTMGHDKMYWYQQDPGMELHLIHYSYGVNSTEKGDLSSESTVSRIRTEHFPLTLESARPSHTSQYLCASSEYLRGEQFFGPGTRLTVL.